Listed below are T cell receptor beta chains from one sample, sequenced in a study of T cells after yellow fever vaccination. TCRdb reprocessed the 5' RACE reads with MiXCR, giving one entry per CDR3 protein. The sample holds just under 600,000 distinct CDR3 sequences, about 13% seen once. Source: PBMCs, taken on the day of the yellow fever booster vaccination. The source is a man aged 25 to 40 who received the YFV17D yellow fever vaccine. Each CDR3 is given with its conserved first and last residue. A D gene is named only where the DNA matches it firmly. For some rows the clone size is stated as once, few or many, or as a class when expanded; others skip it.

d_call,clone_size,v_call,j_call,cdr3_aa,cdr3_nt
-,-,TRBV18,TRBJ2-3,CASSLSGTITDTQYF,TGTGCCAGCTCACTGTCCGGGACAATCACAGATACGCAGTATTTT
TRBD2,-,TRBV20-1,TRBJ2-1,CSASRAGGPFEQFF,TGCAGTGCTAGTCGAGCGGGAGGGCCTTTTGAGCAGTTCTTC
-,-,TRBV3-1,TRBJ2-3,CASSQLGATDTQYF,TGTGCCAGCAGCCAACTGGGGGCCACAGATACGCAGTATTTT
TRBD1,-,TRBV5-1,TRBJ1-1,CASSHSTGTNTEAFF,TGCGCCAGCAGCCATTCGACAGGGACGAACACTGAAGCTTTCTTT
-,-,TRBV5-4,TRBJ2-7,CASSLDPGSYEQYF,TGTGCCAGCAGCTTGGATCCCGGGTCCTACGAGCAGTACTTC
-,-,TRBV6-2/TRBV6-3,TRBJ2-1,CASSYGAIMGHNEQFF,TGTGCCAGCAGTTACGGGGCCATTATGGGGCATAATGAGCAGTTCTTC
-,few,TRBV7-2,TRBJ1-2,CASSPPPGMDYGYTF,TGTGCCAGCAGCCCGCCCCCAGGGATGGACTATGGCTACACCTTC
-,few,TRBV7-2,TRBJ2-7,CASSPTYGASYEQYF,TGTGCCAGCAGCCCAACTTATGGGGCCTCCTACGAGCAGTACTTC
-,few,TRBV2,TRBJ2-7,CASNPQYEQYF,TGTGCCAGCAATCCACAGTACGAGCAGTACTTC
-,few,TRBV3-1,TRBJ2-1,CASSQSIPGHSSNEQFF,TGTGCCAGCAGCCAAAGTATTCCGGGACACTCTTCCAATGAGCAGTTCTTC
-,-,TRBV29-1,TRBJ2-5,CSVGLVGETQYF,TGCAGCGTTGGGCTCGTGGGAGAGACCCAGTACTTC
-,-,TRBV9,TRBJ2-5,CASSASGQPQETQYF,TGTGCCAGCAGCGCGAGTGGGCAGCCCCAAGAGACCCAGTACTTC
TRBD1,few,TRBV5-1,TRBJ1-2,CASSSVPGQIIGYTF,TGCGCCAGCAGCTCGGTTCCGGGACAGATCATTGGCTACACCTTC
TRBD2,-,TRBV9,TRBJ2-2,CASSVGSGSSGELFF,TGTGCCAGCAGCGTGGGTAGCGGGAGCTCCGGGGAGCTGTTTTTT